A single sample gave rise to the 21 T cell receptor beta chains below, sequenced in a study of blood T cell repertoires in COVID-19. Assay used: immunoSEQ multiplex PCR; TCRdb lists only in-frame clones, some missing. The sample yields about 140,000 clones, roughly 88% seen once. The sample was PBMCs or T cells enriched from blood (not recorded which). These receptors originate from a man in his 70s who had been exposed to COVID-19.

The gene calls are TRBV12-3 or TRBV12-4 and TRBJ1-1; D gene ambiguous. Trimming cost V 6 bases and J 5 bases, with 13 bases left between them. CDR3 length equals 13 residues. The CDR3 sequence is CASSPWVGTEAFF. Here the CDR3 DNA reads TGTGCCAGCAGCCCCTGGGTCGGGACTGAAGCTTTCTTT.

The chain employs TRBV7-2 and TRBJ1-4; TRBD1 matches at 11 bases. Germline V gene lookup returns CDR1 SGHTA and CDR2 FQGNSA. The CDR3 has 15 amino acids. Germline trimming cut 2 bases from V and 8 bases from J; bases unmatched to any gene: 4. CDR3 in DNA: TGTGCCAGCAGCTTATTGGGACAGGGGGAAGAAAAACTGTTTTTT. Its translation is CASSLLGQGEEKLFF. Variable domain in full (rest from reference TRBV7-2 and TRBJ1-4): GAGVSQSPSNKVTEKGKDVELRCDPISGHTALYWYRQSLGQGLEFLIYFQGNSAPDKSGLPSDRFSAERTGGSVSTLTIQRTQQEDSAVYLCASSLLGQGEEKLFFGSGTQLSVL.

This clone was recorded once. The chain links TRBV29-1 to TRBJ1-5, with a weak D call TRBD1 (5 bases). V lost 6 bases and J lost 5, with 14 bases in between. The CDR3 is made up of 13 amino acids. CDR1 SQVTM and CDR2 ANQGSEA come from the germline V gene. This CDR3 is CSVSRDSDQPQHF. In nucleotides, the CDR3 is TGCAGCGTCTCCAGGGATTCTGATCAGCCCCAGCATTTT.

The gene calls are TRBV5-1 and TRBJ2-1; D is perhaps TRBD2 (5 bases). V lost 4 bases to trimming and J lost 6 bases, with 17 bases between them. This CDR3 is built from 15 residues. Germline CDR1 reads SGHRS; CDR2 reads YFSETQ. CDR3 coding DNA: TGCGCCAGCAGCACTCAAGAGGGAGTGATCAATGAGCAGTTCTTC. Amino acids: CASSTQEGVINEQFF.

The genes are TRBV11-2 and TRBJ1-2; 7 bases line up with TRBD1. The CDR3 runs to 14 residues. Germline V lookup: CDR1 SGHAT, CDR2 FQNNGV. Germline trimming cut 5 bases from V and 2 bases from J; bases unmatched to any gene: 5. The CDR3 reads CASSPGTANYGYTF. DNA for the CDR3: TGTGCCAGCAGCCCCGGGACAGCAAACTATGGCTACACCTTC.

The chain joins TRBV3-1 (or the pseudogene TRBV3-2) to TRBJ2-7; tentative D call: TRBD1 (6 bases). Per the germline V gene, CDR1 is LGHDT and CDR2 is YNNKEL (reference sequence). This CDR3 has 14 residues. V shed 3 bases and J shed 2 bases, with 11 bases lying between them. In nucleotides, the CDR3 is TGTGCCAGCAGCCATCCCCAGGGGCCCTACGAGCAGTACTTC. Translation gives CASSHPQGPYEQYF.

The V and J genes are TRBV7-2 and TRBJ1-5, with TRBD1 identical over 7 bases. Looked up from germline, CDR1 is SGHTA and CDR2 is FQGNSA. CDR3 size: 14 residues. With 5 bases clipped from V and 5 bases from J, the junction kept 6 bases outside the gene matches. The CDR3 sequence is CASSPQGLHQPQHF. The CDR3 DNA sequence: TGTGCCAGCAGCCCACAGGGGCTGCATCAGCCCCAGCATTTT. The whole variable domain, filled in from reference TRBV7-2 and TRBJ1-5, reads GAGVSQSPSNKVTEKGKDVELRCDPISGHTALYWYRQSLGQGLEFLIYFQGNSAPDKSGLPSDRFSAERTGGSVSTLTIQRTQQEDSAVYLCASSPQGLHQPQHFGDGTRLSIL.

The V call is TRBV2, the J call TRBJ1-2; the D gene is possibly TRBD1 (6 bases). Trimming took off 4 bases at V and 5 bases at J, with 11 bases between the two ends. Germline lookup yields CDR1 SNHLY and CDR2 FYNNEI. The CDR3 consists of 13 residues. The CDR3 protein is CASSGTALYGYTF. The CDR3 DNA is TGTGCCAGCAGTGGGACAGCTTTATATGGCTACACCTTC.

This clone was detected once. Here the CDR3 reads CASSYFPLGLDGEQFF. The DNA of the CDR3 is TGTGCCAGCAGTTACTTTCCCCTTGGACTAGACGGTGAGCAGTTCTTC. This chain connects TRBV6-2 or TRBV6-3 to TRBJ2-1; TRBD2 agrees at 7 bases. CDR1 and CDR2 (germline): MNHEY, SVGEGT. J gave up 9 bases and V 1 base, and 12 bases lay outside the gene matches. The CDR3 runs to 16 residues.

This chain uses TRBV20-1 with TRBJ1-1; 7 positions match TRBD1. V gave up 3 bases and J gave up 14 bases; unmatched junction bases: 9. This CDR3 contains 11 residues. Germline values: CDR1 DFQATT, CDR2 SNEGSKA (reference sequence). Written as DNA, the CDR3 is TGCAGTGCTAGTGATGGCAGGGGGATGTTCTTT. This encodes CSASDGRGMFF.

V usage is TRBV18 and J usage is TRBJ2-3; perhaps TRBD2 as D (6 bases). V lost 2 bases and J lost 2, with 20 bases in between. The CDR3 totals 18 residues. From germline, CDR1 is KGHSH and CDR2 LQKENI. The CDR3 DNA is TGTGCCAGCTCACCAAAAAGTTCAGCGGGCGCTTCCACAGATACGCAGTATTTT. Its translation: CASSPKSSAGASTDTQYF.

This clone was seen once. The rearrangement links TRBV6-2 or TRBV6-3 to TRBJ1-5, with D hard to call. V was shortened by 5 bases and J by 7 bases, with 18 bases between the two germline ends. The CDR3 is 15 residues long. Germline CDR1 and CDR2: MNHEY and SVGEGT. CDR3 DNA: TGTGCCAGCAGTAGTCCCCGTTCCGGCGGGCAGCCCCAGCATTTT. This translates into CASSSPRSGGQPQHF.

The chain is built from TRBV28 and TRBJ2-2, with 12 bases aligning to TRBD1. J lost 8 bases, V lost 4 bases, and 17 bases had no gene match. The length of the CDR3 is 19 residues. Germline V gene data show CDR1 as MDHEN and CDR2 as SYDVKM. CDR3 protein: CASSSLPPYRDRGQGELFF. In DNA form, the CDR3 reads TGTGCCAGCAGTTCCCTCCCCCCCTACCGGGACAGGGGGCAGGGGGAGCTGTTTTTT.

The chain links TRBV6-5 to TRBJ1-5; TRBD1 matches at 7 bases. Losses at the gene ends were 2 bases for V and 6 bases for J; bases not matched to a gene: 7. CDR3 length equals 15 residues. From germline, CDR1 is MNHEY and CDR2 SVGAGI. For the CDR3, the DNA is TGTGCCAGCAGTTACACTTACAGGGGAGGTCAGCCCCAGCATTTT. It yields the protein CASSYTYRGGQPQHF.

This chain uses TRBV6-5 with TRBJ2-7, with TRBD1 matching over 7 bases. Germline lookup yields CDR1 MNHEY and CDR2 SVGAGI. This CDR3 is built from 13 residues. V trimming: 6 bases; J trimming: 6 bases; junction bases outside the gene matches: 8. CDR3 DNA sequence: TGTGCCAGCAGGATGGGACAGCGAGGCGAGCAGTACTTC. Its protein product is CASRMGQRGEQYF.

This chain uses TRBV7-2 with TRBJ1-4; D not certain. Germline CDR1 SGHTA, CDR2 FQGNSA. V lost 0 bases and J lost 0, with 5 bases in between. The CDR3 has 15 residues. CDR3 sequence (DNA): TGTGCCAGCAGCTTAGCAAGCTCAACTAATGAAAAACTGTTTTTT. Translating gives CASSLASSTNEKLFF.

The chain employs TRBV21-1 and TRBJ2-7; TRBD2 was called by the table and not checked on the DNA. TRBV21-1 is noted as a pseudogene. The CDR3 extends over 16 amino acids. The CDR3 spells CASSKDASGRGDEQYF. The CDR3 DNA sequence: TGTGCCAGCAGCAAAGACGCTAGCGGGAGAGGTGACGAGCAGTACTTC.

The rearrangement uses TRBV27 and TRBJ1-6; TRBD1 matches 9 bases. The CDR3 is 17 amino acids. V gave up 6 bases and J gave up 2 bases; unmatched junction bases: 8. Germline-derived CDR1 and CDR2 are MNHEY and SMNVEV (reference sequence). In DNA, the CDR3 is TGTGCCAGCAGACAACAGGGGGCTACGGCCTATAATTCACCCCTCCACTTT. Translated: CASRQQGATAYNSPLHF.

The chain carries TRBV7-3 and TRBJ2-5, with 11 bases that match TRBD2. Germline V CDR1 and CDR2: SGHTA, FQGTGA. V lost 0 bases and J lost 4; bases outside the gene matches: 4. The CDR3 totals 16 residues. This CDR3 reads CASSLTASGGLETQYF. Written as DNA, the CDR3 is TGTGCCAGCAGCTTAACTGCTAGCGGGGGGTTAGAGACCCAGTACTTC.

The table lists this clone with a few counts. The chain employs TRBV3-1 (or the pseudogene TRBV3-2) and TRBJ2-5; D is perhaps TRBD1 (7 bases). V was pared by 3 bases and J by 5 bases, with 16 bases between. The CDR3 sequence is 15 residues long. Germline V CDR1 and CDR2: LGHDT, YNNKEL (reference sequence). The chain's CDR3 is CASSQEGASGETQYF. CDR3 DNA sequence: TGTGCCAGCAGCCAGGAGGGGGCATCGGGGGAGACCCAGTACTTC.

This clone appeared a single time. The J gene is TRBJ2-2, the V gene TRBV6-5; 9 bases map to TRBD2. This CDR3 is 15 amino acids long. Germline V CDR1 and CDR2: MNHEY, SVGAGI. V lost 11 bases to trimming and J lost 5 bases; unmatched junction nucleotides: 12. CDR3 in DNA: TGTGCCGGAGAAATAGCGGGGGCCGGGACCGGGGAGCTGTTTTTT. Residues: CAGEIAGAGTGELFF.